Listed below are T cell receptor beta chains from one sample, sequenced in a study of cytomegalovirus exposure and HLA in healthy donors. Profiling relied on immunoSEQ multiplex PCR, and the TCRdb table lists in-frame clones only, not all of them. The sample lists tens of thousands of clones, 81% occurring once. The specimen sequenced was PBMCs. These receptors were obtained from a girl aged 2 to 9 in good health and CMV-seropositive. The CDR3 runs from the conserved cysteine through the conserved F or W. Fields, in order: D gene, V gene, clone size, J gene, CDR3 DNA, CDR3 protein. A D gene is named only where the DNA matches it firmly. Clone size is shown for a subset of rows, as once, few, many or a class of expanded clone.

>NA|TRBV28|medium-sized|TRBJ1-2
TGTGCCAGCACCATACGGGGGGCGGATGGCTACACCTTC
CASTIRGADGYTF
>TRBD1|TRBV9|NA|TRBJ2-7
TGTGCCAGCAGCGGTCCGGGACAGGGGCTCGAGCAGTACTTC
CASSGPGQGLEQYF
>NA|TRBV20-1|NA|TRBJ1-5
TGCAGTGCCCGGGAGGGTCAGCCCCAGCATTTT
CSAREGQPQHF
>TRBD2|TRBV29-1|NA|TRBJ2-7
TGCAGCGTTGTTTTCCCGGGAGGTAAAAACGAGCAGTACTTC
CSVVFPGGKNEQYF
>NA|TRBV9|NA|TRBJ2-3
TGTGCCAGCAGCGCCCGTAGGGGGGGGCTAGCGGCGGATAACACAGATACGCAGTATTTT
CASSARRGGLAADNTDTQYF
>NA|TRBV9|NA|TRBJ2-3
TGTGCCAGCAGTGCCGGGTTTCACTACACAGATACGCAGTATTTT
CASSAGFHYTDTQYF
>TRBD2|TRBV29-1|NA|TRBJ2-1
TGCAGCGCCTTACTAGCGGGAGGTAATGAGCAGTTCTTC
CSALLAGGNEQFF
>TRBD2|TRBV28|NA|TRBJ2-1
TGTGCCAGCAGTTTATTAAAAAGTAGCGGGAGCTCCTACAATGAGCAGTTCTTC
CASSLLKSSGSSYNEQFF
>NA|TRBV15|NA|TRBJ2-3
TGTGCCACCAGCAAAAGCACCGATACGCAGTATTTT
CATSKSTDTQYF
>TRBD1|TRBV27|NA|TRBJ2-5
TGTGCCAGCACAGGGACAGGGGAGACCCAGTACTTC
CASTGTGETQYF
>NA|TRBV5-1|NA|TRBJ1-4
TGCGCCAGCAGCTTTAACCAGGGAACTAATGAAAAACTGTTTTTT
CASSFNQGTNEKLFF
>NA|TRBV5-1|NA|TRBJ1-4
TGCGCCAGCAGCTTGAGGGGCACAACTAATGAAAAACTGTTTTTT
CASSLRGTTNEKLFF
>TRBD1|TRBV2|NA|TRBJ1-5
TGTGCCAGCAGGGATTTCTCGGACAGGGGTAGCAATCAGCCCCAGCATTTT
CASRDFSDRGSNQPQHF
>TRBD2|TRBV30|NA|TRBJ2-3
TGTGCCTGGAGTGAACTGGCGGGAGTAGGAGATACGCAGTATTTT
CAWSELAGVGDTQYF
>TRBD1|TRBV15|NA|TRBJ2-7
TGTGCCACCAGCAGGAACACAGGGGTCTCCTACGAGCAGTACTTC
CATSRNTGVSYEQYF
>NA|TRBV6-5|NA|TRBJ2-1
TGTGCCAGCAGTTACGGAACAGGAGAGTACAATGAGCAGTTCTTC
CASSYGTGEYNEQFF
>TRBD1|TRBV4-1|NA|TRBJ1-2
TGCGCCAGCAGCCAACTGGACAGGGACTATGGCTACACCTTC
CASSQLDRDYGYTF
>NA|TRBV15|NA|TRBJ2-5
TGTGCCACCAGCAGAGATGGGGAGCTACGAGAGACCCAGTACTTC
CATSRDGELRETQYF
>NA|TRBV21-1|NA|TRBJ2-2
TGTGCCAGCAGGACTAGCGGGATATACGGGGAGCTGTTTTTT
CASRTSGIYGELFF
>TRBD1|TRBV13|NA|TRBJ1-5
TGTGCCAGCAGCTCCGGGACAGGCAATCAGCCCCAGCATTTT
CASSSGTGNQPQHF
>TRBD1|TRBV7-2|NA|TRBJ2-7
TGTGCCAGCAGCTTCGGAATTACAGGGGGATACGAGCAGTACTTC
CASSFGITGGYEQYF
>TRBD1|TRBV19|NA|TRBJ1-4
TGTGCCAGTAGTTTGTACAGGGGAACTAATGAAAAACTGTTTTTT
CASSLYRGTNEKLFF
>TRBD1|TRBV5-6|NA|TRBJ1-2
TGTGCCAGCAGCTCCCGGACAGGGGTGGAAACCTTC
CASSSRTGVETF
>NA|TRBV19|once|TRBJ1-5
TGTGCCAGTAGCCCGCGAGGAGTCGGTCAGCCCCAGCATTTT
CASSPRGVGQPQHF
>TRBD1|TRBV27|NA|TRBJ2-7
TGTGCCAGCAGCCCAAGGACAGGGGGCTACGAGCAGTACTTC
CASSPRTGGYEQYF
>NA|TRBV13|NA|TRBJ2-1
TGTGCCAGCAGCACAGAAGGAGACAGCTCCTACAATGAGCAGTTCTTC
CASSTEGDSSYNEQFF
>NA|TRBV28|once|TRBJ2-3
TGTGCCAGCAGTTTACTAGACAGCACAGATACGCAGTATTTT
CASSLLDSTDTQYF
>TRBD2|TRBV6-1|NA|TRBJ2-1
TGTGCCAGCAGAGCTAGCGGATATGCGTTCTTC
CASRASGYAFF
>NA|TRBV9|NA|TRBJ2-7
TGTGCCAGCAGCGTAAAAGGGGCGAGCTACGAGCAGTACTTC
CASSVKGASYEQYF
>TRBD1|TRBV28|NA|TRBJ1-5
TGTGCCAGCAGCTCAGGGACAGGGGGTCAGCCCCAGCATTTT
CASSSGTGGQPQHF
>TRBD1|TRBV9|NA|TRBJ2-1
TGTGCCAGCAGCGCTGGGACAGGACCCTCCTACAATGAGCAGTTCTTC
CASSAGTGPSYNEQFF
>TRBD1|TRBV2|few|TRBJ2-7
TGTGCCAGCGTTCGGGACAGGGTCTACGAGCAGTACTTC
CASVRDRVYEQYF
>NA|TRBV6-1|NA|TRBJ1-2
TGTGCCAGCAGTGAAATCGGCCACCAAGGCGGCTATGGCTACACCTTC
CASSEIGHQGGYGYTF